Following are 22 T cell receptor beta chains from one sample sequenced in a study of cytomegalovirus exposure and HLA in healthy donors. PCR used 60 Vbeta primers and 13 Jbeta primers. Assay used: immunoSEQ multiplex PCR; TCRdb lists only in-frame clones, some missing. Of some 150,000 clones listed, roughly 10% were seen once; the top ten hold 1.8%. The sequenced sample consisted of PBMCs. The receptor source for this set is a man between 45 and 60 years old in good health and CMV-seronegative.

The chain joins TRBV21-1 to TRBJ2-5; the D call in the table, TRBD2, was not verified against the DNA. TRBV21-1 is noted as a pseudogene. The CDR3 has 16 amino acids. The CDR3 loop is CASRKGLNRAEETQYF. The CDR3 DNA sequence: TGTGCCAGCAGAAAAGGGTTGAACAGAGCGGAGGAGACCCAGTACTTC.

This clone was observed a handful of times. The chain employs TRBV13 and TRBJ1-2; D unresolved. The V and J ends lost 4 bases and 2 bases respectively, with 20 bases between them. Germline V CDR1 and CDR2: PRHDT, FYEKMQ (reference sequence). The CDR3 contains 17 residues. CDR3: CASSSTGVPTDNYGYTF. The CDR3 DNA reads TGTGCCAGCAGCTCGACCGGGGTTCCAACTGACAACTATGGCTACACCTTC.

The V gene is TRBV5-6, the J gene TRBJ2-1; possibly TRBD2 for D (6 bases). Germline CDR1 reads SGHDT; CDR2 reads YYEEEE. CDR3 size: 14 residues. The V and J ends lost 5 bases and 7 bases respectively, with 16 bases between them. The CDR3, as DNA: TGTGCCAGCAGTCCCCGAAGGGCGGGGAATGAGCAGTTCTTC. Translated: CASSPRRAGNEQFF.

This clone was detected a few times. V and J are TRBV7-2 and TRBJ2-1, with D possibly being TRBD1 (6 bases). Per the germline V gene, CDR1 is SGHTA and CDR2 is FQGNSA. V lost 0 bases and J 4 bases, leaving 10 bases between the germline ends. This CDR3 spans 15 amino acids. The CDR3 coding sequence is TGTGCCAGCAGCTTAGCGCAGGGGCGATACAATGAGCAGTTCTTC. This encodes CASSLAQGRYNEQFF.

The genes are TRBV6-5 and TRBJ1-2; perhaps TRBD1 as D (6 bases). Germline V CDR1 and CDR2: MNHEY, SVGAGI. This CDR3 has 15 amino acids. Trimming left V 0 bases short and J 2 bases short, with 10 bases between. The CDR3 DNA reads as TGTGCCAGCAGTTACTCGACAGGAATCAACTATGGCTACACCTTC. Protein sequence: CASSYSTGINYGYTF.

This clone turned up a few times. The chain uses TRBV6-1 and TRBJ1-5; 10 nucleotides agree with TRBD1. The germline V gene encodes CDR1 MNHNS and CDR2 SASEGT. After removal of 0 bases from V and 0 bases from J, the junction contained 5 bases not matched to a gene. The CDR3 is 18 amino acids. The CDR3 region has the DNA TGTGCCAGCAGTGAAGCGGACAGGGGGGATTATAGCAATCAGCCCCAGCATTTT. It is translated as CASSEADRGDYSNQPQHF.

This clone was counted a few times. This sequence joins TRBV28 and TRBJ1-1; D gene ambiguous. The ends were cut back, 6 bases at V and 1 base at J, with 9 bases in the middle. The CDR3 spans 13 residues. In germline, CDR1 is MDHEN, CDR2 SYDVKM. This chain's CDR3 is CASSLTENTEAFF. The CDR3 region has the DNA TGTGCCAGCAGCTTAACAGAGAACACTGAAGCTTTCTTT. The full variable domain, its missing parts supplied by reference TRBV28 and TRBJ1-1, is DVKVTQSSRYLVKRTGEKVFLECVQDMDHENMFWYRQDPGLGLRLIYFSYDVKMKEKGDIPEGYSVSREKKERFSLILESASTNQTSMYLCASSLTENTEAFFGQGTRLTVV.

The rearrangement joins TRBV19 to TRBJ2-7; D uncertain. CDR1 is LNHDA, CDR2 SQIVND, per germline (reference sequence). CDR3 size: 13 residues. V lost 4 bases and J lost 4, with 11 bases in between. The CDR3 region is CASSTLVGYEQYF. CDR3 nucleotides: TGTGCCAGTAGTACCCTAGTCGGTTACGAGCAGTACTTC.

This clone was seen just once. The V and J genes are TRBV6-1 and TRBJ2-1; 10 positions match TRBD2. Per the germline V gene, CDR1 is MNHNS and CDR2 is SASEGT. Germline trimming cut 6 bases from V and 7 bases from J; bases unmatched to any gene: 6. The CDR3 totals 14 residues. The CDR3 loop is CASRPSGGGNEQFF. The DNA of the CDR3 is TGTGCCAGCAGACCAAGCGGGGGGGGGAATGAGCAGTTCTTC.

This clone has only a few counts. The genes are TRBV7-9 and TRBJ1-2, with TRBD1 matching 9 bases. V was clipped by 3 bases and J by 8 bases; unmatched bases: 7. The CDR3 has 14 residues. The germline CDR1 and CDR2 sequences are SEHNR and FQNEAQ (reference sequence). The CDR3 bases are TGTGCCAGCAGCTTTGGACAGGGGACAAGCGGCTACACCTTC. It codes for CASSFGQGTSGYTF.

This clone occurred a few times. This chain links TRBV6-5 with TRBJ2-7; D gene ambiguous. CDR1 and CDR2 (germline): MNHEY, SVGAGI. The CDR3 covers 13 residues. V lost 0 bases, J lost 1 base, and 4 bases lay in between. The CDR3, as DNA: TGTGCCAGCAGTTACTCGAGATCCTACGAGCAGTACTTC. Amino acids: CASSYSRSYEQYF.

There are a few counts of this clone. The CDR3 nucleotides read TGTGCCAGCAGTGAGACAGCCACCTCTGGGGCCAACGTCCTGACTTTC. Protein product: CASSETATSGANVLTF. The chain carries TRBV6-1 and TRBJ2-6, with D perhaps matching TRBD1 (5 bases). CDR3 length: 16 residues. Germline V gives CDR1 MNHNS, CDR2 SASEGT. The V gene lost 3 bases and the J gene lost 0 bases, with 9 bases spanning the gap.

This clone showed up just a few times. The chain carries TRBV10-3 and TRBJ2-7, with 7 bases that match TRBD2. V trimming: 8 bases; J trimming: 1 base; junction bases outside the gene matches: 11. The CDR3 is made up of 15 amino acids. Germline CDR1 is ENHRY and CDR2 is SYGVKD. The CDR3 spells CAIGKGGSLSYEQYF. CDR3 coding DNA: TGTGCCATCGGAAAGGGCGGGAGCCTATCCTACGAGCAGTACTTC.

This chain joins TRBV5-1 and TRBJ2-2; D is uncertain. Germline assignment: CDR1 SGHRS and CDR2 YFSETQ. CDR3 length: 16 amino acids. Trimming took 1 base from V and 2 from J, leaving 12 bases between them. Here the CDR3 DNA reads TGCGCCAGCAGCTTGTTTGCGGAGCTTAACACCGGGGAGCTGTTTTTT. It encodes CASSLFAELNTGELFF.

This sequence joins TRBV19 and TRBJ1-4; D is possibly TRBD1 (5 bases). The CDR3 extends over 16 amino acids. Germline V CDR1 and CDR2: LNHDA, SQIVND (reference sequence). Between the trimmed V and J ends, which lost 8 bases and 6 bases, there was a span of 22 bases. The CDR3 spells CASGGGGGGLYEKLFF. In DNA form, the CDR3 reads TGTGCCAGTGGCGGCGGGGGTGGCGGCTTATATGAAAAACTGTTTTTT.

This clone was seen a handful of times. This rearrangement joins TRBV6-5 to TRBJ2-7; the match to TRBD1 covers 9 bases. Germline V gene data show CDR1 as MNHEY and CDR2 as SVGAGI. The V and J ends lost 2 bases and 6 bases, in that order; junction bases with no gene match: 5. CDR3 size: 14 residues. CDR3 DNA sequence: TGTGCCAGCAGTTACAGGGACAGGGTGCGCGAGCAGTACTTC. It translates to CASSYRDRVREQYF.

The genes are TRBV18 and TRBJ1-1, with D hard to call. The V end was cut by 3 bases, the J end by 0 bases, with 17 bases between. The CDR3 has 17 residues. Per germline, CDR1 KGHSH and CDR2 LQKENI. CDR3 in amino acids: CASSPRSMGIMNTEAFF. Here the CDR3 DNA reads TGTGCCAGCTCACCGAGGAGTATGGGTATCATGAACACTGAAGCTTTCTTT.

In its sample, this clone was seen a few times. The chain combines TRBV4-1 with TRBJ2-7; 14 bases match TRBD2. CDR3 size: 18 residues. Per the germline V gene, CDR1 is MGHRA and CDR2 is YSYEKL. Trimming at V came to 0 bases and at J to 2 bases, leaving 6 bases not matched to a gene. The CDR3 sequence: CASSQDGLAGGRAYEQYF. The DNA for the CDR3 is TGCGCCAGCAGCCAAGACGGACTAGCGGGAGGTAGGGCCTACGAGCAGTACTTC.

This clone came up a few times. The rearrangement joins TRBV5-6 to TRBJ1-6; D is uncertain. From germline, CDR1 is SGHDT and CDR2 YYEEEE. The germline V and J ends were trimmed by 0 bases and 0 bases, with 13 bases remaining between them. The CDR3 runs to 18 residues. CDR3 sequence: CASSLVTQKSSYNSPLHF. The CDR3 bases are TGTGCCAGCAGCTTGGTAACCCAAAAGAGCTCCTATAATTCACCCCTCCACTTT.

This clone came up a few times. V gene TRBV28 combines with J gene TRBJ2-2; 8 bases line up with TRBD1. The CDR3 contains 15 residues. Trimming took 7 bases from V and 4 from J; bases not matched to a gene: 8. Germline V gene data show CDR1 as MDHEN and CDR2 as SYDVKM. CDR3 DNA: TGTGCCAGCAAAGTGGACAGGGTCGGCACCGGGGAGCTGTTTTTT. Translating gives CASKVDRVGTGELFF.

The chain is built from TRBV6-5 and TRBJ1-1; D possibly corresponds to TRBD1 (5 bases). CDR1 MNHEY and CDR2 SVGAGI come from the germline V gene. Trimming pared 5 bases from V and 9 bases from J, leaving 13 bases between. CDR3 length: 12 residues. This CDR3 is CASSVAGSKAFF. The CDR3 bases are TGTGCCAGCAGTGTGGCAGGGTCGAAAGCTTTCTTT.

In its sample, this clone was seen a few times. The V call is TRBV5-4, the J call TRBJ1-2, with 7 bases matching TRBD1. The germline V gene has CDR1 SGHNT and CDR2 YYREEE (reference sequence). J lost 3 bases, V lost 2 bases, and 13 bases had no gene match. This CDR3 is built from 17 residues. CDR3 coding DNA: TGTGCCAGCAGCTTCGGGGGACAGCAAATAGGAGACTATGGCTACACCTTC. Translated: CASSFGGQQIGDYGYTF. The variable domain in full, with the rest retrieved from reference TRBV5-4 and TRBJ1-2, is ETGVTQSPTHLIKTRGQQVTLRCSSQSGHNTVSWYQQALGQGPQFIFQYYREEENGRGNFPPRFSGLQFPNYSSELNVNALELDDSALYLCASSFGGQQIGDYGYTFGSGTRLTVV.